This passage covers 9 T cell receptor beta chains from one sample sequenced in a study of T-cell reconstitution after alpha-beta-depleted transplantation in children. It was with unique molecular identifiers that the TCRbeta library was prepared. TCRdb reprocessed the PCR reads via MiXCR and lists one record per CDR3 protein. The table has approximately 390,000 distinct CDR3 sequences, 11% seen once. The material was PBMCs from the stem cell graft donor, obtained from the stem cell graft. The receptors here all came from a human donor who donated a stem cell graft to a child with acute myeloid leukemia.

The table lists this clonotype with many counts. The chain employs TRBV5-1 and TRBJ1-2; 8 nucleotides line up with TRBD1. CDR3 length: 15 residues. Germline assignment: CDR1 SGHRS and CDR2 YFSETQ. Germline trimming cut 2 bases from V and 3 bases from J; bases unmatched to any gene: 6. CDR3 nucleotides: TGCGCCAGCAGCTTTTCAGGGGGCGGTGACTATGGCTACACCTTC. This translates into CASSFSGGGDYGYTF.

The rearrangement uses TRBV11-2 and TRBJ2-3; 12 nucleotides line up with TRBD2. The CDR3 totals 16 residues. Germline V gene sequence: CDR1 SGHAT, CDR2 FQNNGV. With 1 base clipped from V and 5 bases from J, the junction kept 4 bases outside the gene matches. Here the CDR3 reads CASSLASGRAGDTQYF. The CDR3 coding sequence is TGTGCCAGCAGCTTAGCTAGCGGGAGGGCGGGAGATACGCAGTATTTT. Full variable domain (rest looked up from reference TRBV11-2 and TRBJ2-3): EAGVAQSPRYKIIEKRQSVAFWCNPISGHATLYWYQQILGQGPKLLIQFQNNGVVDDSQLPKDRFSAERLKGVDSTLKIQPAKLEDSAVYLCASSLASGRAGDTQYFGPGTRLTVL.

In this sample, this clonotype turned up a few times. The V gene is TRBV12-3 or TRBV12-4, the J gene TRBJ2-7; D is possibly TRBD1 or TRBD2 (5 bases each). Trimming shortened V by 3 bases and J by 2 bases, and 11 bases separated the two germline ends. There are 14 residues in the CDR3. CDR3 sequence reads: CASSFGATAYEQYV. CDR3 nucleotide sequence: TGTGCCAGCAGTTTCGGGGCCACCGCCTACGAGCAGTACGTC.

This clonotype was observed a few times. The rearrangement uses TRBV29-1 and TRBJ2-2, with a possible D match to TRBD1 (6 bases). Germline assignment: CDR1 SQVTM and CDR2 ANQGSEA. Trimming took 5 bases from V and 0 from J, leaving 25 bases between them. This CDR3 region has 19 residues. This CDR3 reads CSVTGLSRTGTSNTGELFF. The CDR3 bases are TGCAGCGTTACAGGGTTAAGTCGCACCGGGACCTCGAACACCGGGGAGCTGTTTTTT.

Only a few counts were recorded for this clonotype. V and J are TRBV27 and TRBJ1-4; TRBD1 is a possible D gene (6 bases). The germline CDR1 and CDR2 sequences are MNHEY and SMNVEV (reference sequence). The CDR3 has 16 amino acids. Trimming pared 2 bases from V and 5 bases from J, leaving 15 bases between. The CDR3 sequence is CASSLAPDRTNEKLFF. Here the CDR3 DNA reads TGTGCCAGCAGTTTAGCCCCAGACAGGACGAATGAAAAACTGTTTTTT.

This clonotype showed up just a few times. The chain recombines TRBV11-2 with TRBJ1-3; D is ambiguous. V lost 3 bases to trimming and J lost 0 bases, with 6 bases between them. CDR3 length: 14 residues. The V gene's germline CDR1 is SGHAT and CDR2 FQNNGV. The CDR3 DNA is TGTGCCAGCAGCTTTGACAACTCTGGAAACACCATATATTTT. Translation gives CASSFDNSGNTIYF.

The chain combines TRBV20-1 with TRBJ1-4; a possible D gene is TRBD1 (5 bases). The CDR3 spans 14 residues. Deletions cut 5 bases from V and 6 bases from J, with 16 bases between. From germline, CDR1 is DFQATT and CDR2 SNEGSKA (reference sequence). CDR3 in DNA: TGCAGTGCTGGACTGACGGGGACCCATGAAAAACTGTTTTTT. Its translation is CSAGLTGTHEKLFF.

The chain uses TRBV20-1 and TRBJ2-2; maybe TRBD1 (6 bases). The germline V gene encodes CDR1 DFQATT and CDR2 SNEGSKA (reference sequence). The CDR3 runs to 15 residues. Trimming removed 3 bases from V and 7 bases from J, with 18 bases in between. The DNA for the CDR3 is TGCAGTGCTAGTGACAGGCCCCGAGGCAACGGGGAGCTGTTTTTT. Amino acids: CSASDRPRGNGELFF.

This clonotype was seen a few times. Here the CDR3 reads CSASVGEINTIYF. CDR3 coding DNA: TGCAGTGCTAGTGTGGGGGAGATAAACACCATATATTTT. The chain has TRBV20-1 and TRBJ1-3; D might be TRBD1 (5 bases). The CDR3 is 13 amino acids. CDR1 and CDR2 from the germline V gene are DFQATT and SNEGSKA (reference sequence). V lost 3 bases, J lost 6 bases, and 12 bases lay in between.